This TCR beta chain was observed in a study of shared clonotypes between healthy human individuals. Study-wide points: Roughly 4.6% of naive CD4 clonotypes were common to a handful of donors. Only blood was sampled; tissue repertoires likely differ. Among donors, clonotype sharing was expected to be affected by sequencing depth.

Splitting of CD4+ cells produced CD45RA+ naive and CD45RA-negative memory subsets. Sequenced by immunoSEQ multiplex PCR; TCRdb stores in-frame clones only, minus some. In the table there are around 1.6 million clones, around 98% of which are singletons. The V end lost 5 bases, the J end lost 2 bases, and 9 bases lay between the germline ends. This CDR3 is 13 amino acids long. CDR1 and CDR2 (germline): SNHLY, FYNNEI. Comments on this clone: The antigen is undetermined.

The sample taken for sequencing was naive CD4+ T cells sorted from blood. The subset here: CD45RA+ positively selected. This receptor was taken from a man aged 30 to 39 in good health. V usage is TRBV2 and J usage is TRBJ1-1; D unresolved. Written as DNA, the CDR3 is TGTGCCAGCAGTATGACACTAAACACTGAAGCTTTCTTT. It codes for CASSMTLNTEAFF.